The rows below give T cell receptor beta chains drawn from one sample of a study of T cells of healthy individuals. MiXCR, run by TCRdb on the 5' RACE reads, gives a single entry per CDR3 protein. Of 60,000 to 70,000 distinct CDR3 sequences listed, 16% are singletons. These TCRs come from a human donor in good health. The CDR3 runs from the conserved cysteine through the conserved F or W. The D gene is left open where the match is weak. Size values are once, few and many counts, or a class for expanded clones, and some rows have none.

j_call	v_call	d_call	clone_size	cdr3_aa	cdr3_nt
TRBJ1-3	TRBV18	.	many	CASSPAFGNTIYF	TGTGCCAGCTCACCAGCCTTTGGAAACACCATATATTTT
TRBJ2-7	TRBV20-1	TRBD2	.	CSARELAGGTYEQYF	TGCAGTGCTAGAGAACTAGCGGGAGGAACCTACGAGCAGTACTTC
TRBJ2-1	TRBV7-2	.	few	CASSPRLDSYNEQFF	TGTGCCAGCAGCCCAAGACTAGACTCCTACAATGAGCAGTTCTTC
TRBJ1-5	TRBV6-6	.	few	CASLGRDSNQPQHF	TGTGCCAGCTTGGGGAGGGATAGCAATCAGCCCCAGCATTTT
TRBJ1-3	TRBV28	TRBD1	few	CASSFMDRGPGNTIYF	TGTGCCAGCAGTTTCATGGACAGGGGGCCTGGAAACACCATATATTTT
TRBJ2-1	TRBV29-1	.	many	CSVGLTPRNEQFF	TGCAGCGTTGGTTTAACCCCTCGGAATGAGCAGTTCTTC
TRBJ2-1	TRBV18	TRBD2	.	CASSSLAGVYNEQFF	TGTGCCAGCTCATCCCTAGCGGGGGTTTACAATGAGCAGTTCTTC
TRBJ1-1	TRBV29-1	.	.	CSVLQGLGTEAFF	TGCAGCGTGTTACAGGGTCTGGGCACTGAAGCTTTCTTT
TRBJ1-2	TRBV3-1	.	many	CASSQDFVWAEDYGYTF	TGTGCCAGCAGCCAAGATTTTGTTTGGGCAGAAGACTATGGCTACACCTTC
TRBJ1-1	TRBV5-1	.	few	CASSLDTENTEAFF	TGCGCCAGCAGCTTGGACACCGAGAACACTGAAGCTTTCTTT
TRBJ2-1	TRBV20-1	.	few	CSAFPARGVVEQFF	TGCAGTGCTTTCCCTGCGCGAGGGGTCGTAGAGCAGTTCTTC
TRBJ1-5	TRBV20-1	.	.	CSAREPGSQPQHF	TGCAGTGCACGAGAACCGGGTTCTCAGCCCCAGCATTTT
TRBJ1-1	TRBV9	.	many	CASSVGAGRAGTEAFF	TGTGCCAGCAGCGTAGGGGCCGGCAGGGCGGGCACTGAAGCTTTCTTT
TRBJ1-1	TRBV28	TRBD1	many	CASSIRQGNTEAFF	TGTGCCAGCAGTATACGACAGGGGAACACTGAAGCTTTCTTT
TRBJ1-2	TRBV14	.	many	CASSQVQLMFGGSDGYTF	TGTGCCAGCAGCCAAGTGCAATTGATGTTCGGGGGCAGTGATGGCTACACCTTC
TRBJ1-2	TRBV5-1	TRBD1	many	CASSLTGDYGYTF	TGCGCCAGCAGCTTGACAGGGGACTATGGCTACACCTTC
TRBJ2-7	TRBV3-1	TRBD2	.	CASSQVKFPRRGTSIHPPGEQYF	TGTGCCAGCAGCCAGGTAAAGTTCCCCCGACGCGGGACTAGCATACACCCGCCCGGCGAGCAGTACTTC
TRBJ2-1	TRBV10-3	.	few	CAIRVEGAPYNEQFF	TGTGCCATCAGAGTCGAGGGAGCCCCTTACAATGAGCAGTTCTTC
TRBJ2-1	TRBV29-1	.	.	CSVSDRFNEQFF	TGCAGCGTTTCCGACCGCTTCAATGAGCAGTTCTTC
TRBJ2-5	TRBV10-3	.	few	CAISESEGQETQYF	TGTGCCATCAGTGAGTCGGAAGGGCAAGAGACCCAGTACTTC
TRBJ1-5	TRBV3-1	.	many	CASSQDPEGGSQPQHF	TGTGCCAGCAGCCAAGACCCTGAGGGGGGGAGCCAGCCCCAGCATTTT
TRBJ1-6	TRBV2	TRBD1	many	CASSLDRGNSPLHF	TGTGCCAGCAGCTTGGACAGGGGTAATTCACCCCTCCACTTT
TRBJ2-7	TRBV27	TRBD1	.	CASSLSSPGTGPYEQYF	TGTGCCAGCAGTTTATCCTCTCCCGGGACAGGACCCTACGAGCAGTACTTC
TRBJ2-1	TRBV11-2	.	.	CASSLEGVPTGNEQFF	TGTGCCAGCAGCTTAGAAGGGGTCCCGACGGGGAATGAGCAGTTCTTC
TRBJ2-3	TRBV28	TRBD2	many	CASSTSAGGTDTQYF	TGTGCCAGCAGCACTTCGGCGGGGGGCACAGATACGCAGTATTTT
TRBJ1-6	TRBV27	.	many	CASSYNGGRAPLHF	TGTGCCAGCAGTTATAACGGTGGAAGGGCACCCCTCCACTTT
TRBJ2-2	TRBV29-1	.	few	CSGGQAGELFF	TGCAGCGGTGGGCAAGCCGGGGAGCTGTTTTTT
TRBJ1-5	TRBV23-1	.	many	CASSQRFPQHF	TGCGCCAGCAGCCAACGTTTCCCCCAGCATTTT
TRBJ2-1	TRBV4-2	.	.	CASSPQGRSQYNEQFF	TGTGCCAGCAGCCCCCAAGGACGGAGCCAATACAATGAGCAGTTCTTC
TRBJ2-1	TRBV19	.	many	CASSLYNEQFF	TGTGCCAGTAGTCTATACAATGAGCAGTTCTTC
TRBJ2-3	TRBV20-1	.	.	CSARFQEADTQYF	TGCAGTGCTAGATTCCAGGAGGCAGATACGCAGTATTTT
TRBJ1-4	TRBV4-1	.	few	CASSPQSNRQFVEKLFF	TGCGCCAGCAGCCCTCAAAGTAATCGACAGTTCGTTGAAAAACTGTTTTTT
TRBJ1-1	TRBV5-1	TRBD1	many	CASHGQGNNEAFF	TGCGCCAGCCACGGACAGGGGAATAATGAAGCTTTCTTT
TRBJ1-5	TRBV7-2	TRBD1	many	CASSLGDRYQPQHF	TGTGCCAGCAGCTTAGGGGACAGGTATCAGCCCCAGCATTTT
TRBJ1-1	TRBV10-3	.	many	CATRGAMNTEAFF	TGTGCCACCCGAGGTGCGATGAACACTGAAGCTTTCTTT
TRBJ2-7	TRBV7-6	.	.	CASSPTPKPYF	TGTGCCAGCAGCCCGACCCCGAAACCGTACTTC
TRBJ2-1	TRBV6-1	TRBD2	.	CASSGTSGSYNEQFF	TGTGCCAGCAGTGGGACTAGCGGGTCCTACAATGAGCAGTTCTTC
TRBJ1-1	TRBV4-1	.	few	CASSLPRGRRNTEAFF	TGCGCCAGCAGCCTACCACGGGGTAGGCGGAACACTGAAGCTTTCTTT
TRBJ2-7	TRBV7-9	TRBD2	.	CASSPRTSGRRNEQYF	TGTGCCAGCAGCCCGCGGACTAGCGGGAGGAGAAACGAGCAGTACTTC
TRBJ1-5	TRBV7-2	.	medium-sized	CASSLVTDSNQPQHF	TGTGCCAGCAGCTTAGTAACAGATAGCAATCAGCCCCAGCATTTT
TRBJ2-1	TRBV4-2	.	many	CASSQVSLRDASYNEQFF	TGTGCCAGCAGCCAAGTTTCGTTGCGGGATGCCTCCTACAATGAGCAGTTCTTC
TRBJ2-2	TRBV19	.	many	CASSKRGTGELFF	TGTGCCAGTAGTAAACGAGGGACCGGGGAGCTGTTTTTT
TRBJ2-5	TRBV29-1	TRBD2	.	CSVEVLAGGLKTQYF	TGCAGCGTTGAGGTCCTAGCGGGAGGGCTGAAGACCCAGTACTTC